Listed here are 25 T cell receptor beta chains from one sample, sequenced in a study of vaccination effects on CD4 cells after COVID-19. Clones were sequenced by immunoSEQ multiplex PCR, and TCRdb holds only the in-frame ones, with some missing. This sample has about 40,000 clones, with around two thirds found just once. Upon completion of 10 to 11 days in culture, CD4+ T cells were isolated. Either the mRNA-1273 or the BNT162b2 vaccine was given to participants as two doses. Antigens of these TCRs are unknown. The source material was CD4+ T cells from PBMCs cultured without peptide, sampled after COVID-19 vaccination. All receptors derive from a human donor who received a COVID-19 vaccine.

The chain has TRBV5-1 and TRBJ2-3, with no clear D. Germline V gives CDR1 SGHRS, CDR2 YFSETQ. Between the trimmed V and J ends, which lost 5 bases and 3 bases, there was a span of 7 bases. The CDR3 loop spans 12 amino acids. The CDR3: CASRVETDTQYF. As DNA, the CDR3 is TGCGCCAGCAGGGTCGAAACAGATACGCAGTATTTT. Full variable domain (outside the CDR3, taken from reference TRBV5-1 and TRBJ2-3): KAGVTQTPRYLIKTRGQQVTLSCSPISGHRSVSWYQQTPGQGLQFLFEYFSETQRNKGNFPGRFSGRQFSNSRSEMNVSTLELGDSALYLCASRVETDTQYFGPGTRLTVL.

The chain couples TRBV12-3 or TRBV12-4 to TRBJ1-1, with D possibly matching TRBD1 (5 bases). The ends were cut back, 0 bases at V and 10 bases at J, with 12 bases in the middle. The CDR3 contains 13 residues. The CDR3 DNA is TGTGCCAGCAGTTTAGCGCGGGGGGTGGTAGCTTTCTTT. Translating gives CASSLARGVVAFF.

The chain employs TRBV10-2 and TRBJ2-5; 11 bases agree with TRBD1. This CDR3 contains 16 residues. The V and J ends lost 2 bases and 5 bases, in that order; junction bases with no gene match: 7. Per the germline V gene, CDR1 is WSHSY and CDR2 is SAAADI. The CDR3 nucleotides read TGCGCCAGCAGTGAGGATACGAGGACAGGGGGCGAGACCCAGTACTTC. Translation gives CASSEDTRTGGETQYF.

This sequence joins TRBV29-1 and TRBJ2-5, with a tentative D call TRBD2 (6 bases). The V end lost 4 bases, the J end lost 2 bases, and 11 bases lay between the germline ends. The germline gives CDR1 SQVTM, CDR2 ANQGSEA. This CDR3 is 13 amino acids long. CDR3: CSVGGGRQETQYF. CDR3 DNA: TGCAGCGTTGGAGGAGGGAGACAAGAGACCCAGTACTTC. Looking up the rest from reference TRBV29-1 and TRBJ2-5 gives the full variable domain: SAVISQKPSRDICQRGTSLTIQCQVDSQVTMMFWYRQQPGQSLTLIATANQGSEATYESGFVIDKFPISRPNLTFSTLTVSNMSPEDSSIYLCSVGGGRQETQYFGPGTRLLVL.

This clone came up once. The chain uses TRBV29-1 and TRBJ2-7, with 10 bases that match TRBD2. The germline CDR1 and CDR2 sequences are SQVTM and ANQGSEA. The CDR3 spans 15 residues. With 4 bases clipped from V and 2 bases from J, the junction kept 8 bases outside the gene matches. For the CDR3, the DNA is TGCAGCGTTGTAAAACTAGCGGGATCCACCTACGAGCAGTACTTC. Amino acids: CSVVKLAGSTYEQYF.

The chain couples TRBV6-1 to TRBJ2-1, with D uncertain. The V gene's germline CDR1 is MNHNS and CDR2 SASEGT. The length of the CDR3 is 16 residues. V lost 2 bases to trimming and J lost 6 bases, with 17 bases between them. DNA of the CDR3: TGTGCCAGCAGTGAAAACCCGACCGGGTTAGGCAATGAGCAGTTCTTC. Translating gives CASSENPTGLGNEQFF.

V gene TRBV6-4 combines with J gene TRBJ2-3; TRBD1 aligns across 9 bases. The V gene's germline CDR1 is MRHNA and CDR2 SNTAGT. V lost 0 bases, J lost 2 bases, and 0 bases stayed unmatched. The CDR3 has 15 residues. The CDR3 nucleotides are TGTGCCAGCAGTGACTCACAGGGGGCCACAGATACGCAGTATTTT. Residues: CASSDSQGATDTQYF.

The chain joins TRBV2 to TRBJ1-2, with D possibly TRBD1 on 6 matching bases. The ends were cut back, 7 bases at V and 4 bases at J, with 13 bases in the middle. CDR1 is SNHLY and CDR2 is FYNNEI in the germline V gene. The CDR3 is made up of 13 amino acids. CDR3 amino acids: CASKQGQTYGYTF. The CDR3 DNA reads TGTGCCAGCAAACAAGGACAGACCTATGGCTACACCTTC.

The genes are TRBV11-2 and TRBJ2-1; D is uncertain. Germline V CDR1 and CDR2: SGHAT, FQNNGV. V was clipped by 1 base and J by 10 bases, with 20 bases between them. This CDR3 spans 16 amino acids. CDR3 sequence: CASSLGGIPTLREQFF. The CDR3 region has the DNA TGTGCCAGCAGCTTAGGGGGTATTCCGACCCTTCGGGAGCAGTTCTTC.

This clone was detected only a few times. The J gene is TRBJ2-3, the V gene TRBV14; TRBD2 agrees at 10 bases. With V trimmed by 0 bases and J by 7 bases, 10 bases remained unmatched. CDR3 length: 17 residues. The germline V gene has CDR1 SGHDN and CDR2 FVKESK. CDR3 nucleotide sequence: TGTGCCAGCAGCCAAGATCTGAGCGGGGGGGCCAGGCATACGCAGTATTTT. Translating it yields CASSQDLSGGARHTQYF.

The chain couples TRBV30 to TRBJ1-6, with D tentatively TRBD1 (6 bases). Germline-derived CDR1 and CDR2 are GTSNPN and SVGIG (reference sequence). The CDR3 contains 19 residues. V was shortened by 0 bases and J by 7 bases, with 25 bases between the two germline ends. CDR3 DNA sequence: TGTGCCTGGAGTGTAACCCCATTTCTACTTACAGGGAGAAATTCACCCCTCCACTTT. It specifies CAWSVTPFLLTGRNSPLHF.

The gene calls are TRBV20-1 and TRBJ1-1; no definite D call. V lost 3 bases and J 1 base, leaving 6 bases between the germline ends. CDR3 length: 12 amino acids. Germline loops: CDR1 DFQATT, CDR2 SNEGSKA (reference sequence). DNA for the CDR3: TGCAGTGCTAGTTGGCAGAACACTGAAGCTTTCTTT. Protein product: CSASWQNTEAFF.

The chain couples TRBV19 to TRBJ1-6; 8 nucleotides line up with TRBD1. The CDR3 length is 13 residues. V lost 3 bases and J lost 10; bases outside the gene matches: 2. Per germline, CDR1 LNHDA and CDR2 SQIVND (reference sequence). In nucleotides, the CDR3 is TGTGCCAGTAGTATGGACAGGGCCTCACCCCTCCACTTT. Residues: CASSMDRASPLHF.

The chain uses TRBV7-9 and TRBJ1-5; 9 bases line up with TRBD1. The CDR3 is 14 amino acids. Germline V gene sequence: CDR1 SEHNR, CDR2 FQNEAQ (reference sequence). V was clipped by 6 bases and J by 6 bases; unmatched bases: 6. As DNA, the CDR3 is TGTGCCAGCAGTAACACAGGGGGCTCTCAGCCCCAGCATTTT. It codes for CASSNTGGSQPQHF.

This chain links TRBV6-1 with TRBJ2-2, with TRBD2 identical over 14 bases. The CDR3 contains 16 residues. Unmatched junction bases numbered 1, after V lost 1 base and J lost 6 bases. Germline V lookup: CDR1 MNHNS, CDR2 SASEGT. CDR3 amino acids: CASSEVGLAGAGELFF. DNA of the CDR3: TGTGCCAGCAGTGAAGTGGGACTAGCGGGGGCCGGGGAGCTGTTTTTT.

The chain joins TRBV27 to TRBJ1-6; 8 bases line up with TRBD1. The V segment lost 6 bases and the J segment 9 bases; nucleotides outside the gene matches: 10. There are 15 residues in the CDR3. Germline V gene sequence: CDR1 MNHEY, CDR2 SMNVEV (reference sequence). The CDR3 loop reads CASRPGQGAGSPLHF. As DNA, the CDR3 is TGTGCCAGCAGGCCCGGGCAGGGGGCTGGTTCACCCCTCCACTTT.

This clone has only a few counts. The chain combines TRBV5-1 with TRBJ2-7, with TRBD2 matching 9 bases. This CDR3 region has 15 residues. V was pared by 3 bases and J by 2 bases, with 6 bases of the junction left unmatched. Germline values: CDR1 SGHRS, CDR2 YFSETQ. The chain's CDR3 is CASSSGSGGAYEQYF. DNA of the CDR3: TGCGCCAGCAGCTCGGGTAGCGGGGGAGCCTACGAGCAGTACTTC.

A single count supports this clone. The V call is TRBV7-9, the J call TRBJ2-3; 7 positions agree with TRBD1. With V trimmed by 5 bases and J by 2 bases, 19 bases remained unmatched. Germline V CDR1 and CDR2: SEHNR, FQNEAQ (reference sequence). The CDR3 has 19 amino acids. The CDR3 nucleotides read TGTGCCAGCAGCGTAGTTCTTCTTCCGGGACAGCTAATCACAGATACGCAGTATTTT. Translated: CASSVVLLPGQLITDTQYF.

The V call is TRBV4-2, the J call TRBJ1-2; D is uncertain. The CDR3 has 16 amino acids. V lost 0 bases and J lost 6, with 17 bases in between. Germline CDR1 LGHNA, CDR2 YNFKEQ. The CDR3 nucleotides are TGTGCCAGCAGCCAAGATGTGGAGGGAATGTTGCATGGCTACACCTTC. Translating it yields CASSQDVEGMLHGYTF.

V is TRBV4-1 and J is TRBJ1-1; 7 bases fit TRBD1. Germline V gene sequence: CDR1 MGHRA, CDR2 YSYEKL. After removal of 0 bases from V and 2 bases from J, the junction contained 9 bases not matched to a gene. The CDR3 has 17 amino acids. DNA of the CDR3: TGCGCCAGCAGCCAAGATCCAACCGGGACAGCAAACACTGAAGCTTTCTTT. It codes for CASSQDPTGTANTEAFF.

The chain uses TRBV27 and TRBJ1-6; 7 bases align to TRBD1. CDR1 and CDR2 from the germline V gene are MNHEY and SMNVEV (reference sequence). The CDR3 loop spans 16 amino acids. V was clipped by 0 bases and J by 9 bases; unmatched bases: 8. In DNA, the CDR3 is TGTGCCAGCAGTTTATCGGTTCTAGGGGGCATTTCACCCCTCCACTTT. Translation: CASSLSVLGGISPLHF.

The table lists this clone with a few counts. This rearrangement joins TRBV11-3 to TRBJ2-2; tentatively, D is TRBD1 or TRBD2 (5 bases each). CDR3 length: 17 amino acids. Germline V gene lookup returns CDR1 SGHNT and CDR2 YENEEA. V lost 5 bases to trimming and J lost 3 bases, with 19 bases between them. The CDR3 spells CASSLWDGGGDTGELFF. DNA of the CDR3: TGTGCCAGCAGCCTCTGGGACGGAGGTGGCGACACCGGGGAGCTGTTTTTT.

V and J are TRBV12-5 and TRBJ1-1; D not certain. From germline, CDR1 is LGHNT and CDR2 FRNRAP. The CDR3 consists of 12 residues. The germline V and J ends were trimmed by 3 bases and 1 base, with 3 bases remaining between them. In DNA form, the CDR3 reads TGTGCTAGTGGTTTCGAGAACACTGAAGCTTTCTTT. It translates to CASGFENTEAFF.

The chain uses TRBV3-1 (or the pseudogene TRBV3-2) and TRBJ1-1, with D possibly being TRBD1 (5 bases). Germline CDR1 reads LGHDT; CDR2 reads YNNKEL (reference sequence). V was shortened by 0 bases and J by 11 bases, with 16 bases between the two germline ends. This CDR3 contains 14 residues. The CDR3 here is CASSQDFLGRLAFF. In DNA, the CDR3 is TGTGCCAGCAGCCAAGATTTTTTGGGGCGTCTGGCTTTCTTT.

The genes are TRBV19 and TRBJ2-2; TRBD1 matches 10 bases. The V gene end was trimmed by 6 bases and the J gene end by 4 bases; junction bases not matched to a gene: 5. CDR1 and CDR2 from the germline V gene are LNHDA and SQIVND (reference sequence). This CDR3 is built from 15 residues. The DNA for the CDR3 is TGTGCCAGTAGAAGGACAGGGGGAAGCACCGGGGAGCTGTTTTTT. Its translation: CASRRTGGSTGELFF.